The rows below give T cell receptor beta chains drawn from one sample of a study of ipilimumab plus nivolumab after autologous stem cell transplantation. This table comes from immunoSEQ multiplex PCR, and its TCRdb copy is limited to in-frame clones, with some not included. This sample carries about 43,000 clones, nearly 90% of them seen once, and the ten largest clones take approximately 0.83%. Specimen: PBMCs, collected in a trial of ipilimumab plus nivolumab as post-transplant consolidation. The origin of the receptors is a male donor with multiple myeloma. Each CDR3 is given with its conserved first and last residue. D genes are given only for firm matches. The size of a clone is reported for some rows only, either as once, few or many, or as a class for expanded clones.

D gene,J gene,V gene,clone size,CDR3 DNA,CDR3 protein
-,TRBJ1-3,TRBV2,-,TGTGCCAGCAGTGTTTCCCGGGGGAGTATGGGAAACACCATATATTTT,CASSVSRGSMGNTIYF
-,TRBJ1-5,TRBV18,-,TGTGCCAGCTCAGCGCCAGGGGTGGGCAATCAGCCCCAGCATTTT,CASSAPGVGNQPQHF
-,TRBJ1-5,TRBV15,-,TGTGCCACCAGCCGTCCCCCCCAAGGCCTGGGAAATCAGCCCCAGCATTTT,CATSRPPQGLGNQPQHF
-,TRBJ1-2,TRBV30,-,TGTGCCTGGAGCGGGACTTCCATTCCCCTATATGGCTACACCTTC,CAWSGTSIPLYGYTF
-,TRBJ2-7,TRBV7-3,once,TGTGCCAGCAGCTTAAGTAGGGCGTCAGGGGAGCAGTACTTC,CASSLSRASGEQYF
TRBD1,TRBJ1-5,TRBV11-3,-,TGTGCCAGCAGCTTAGATGGGGACAGGAGGGGCAATCAGCCCCAGCATTTT,CASSLDGDRRGNQPQHF
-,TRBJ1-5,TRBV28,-,TGTGCCAGCAGGACGAGGACAAGGGGGCATTTT,CASRTRTRGHF
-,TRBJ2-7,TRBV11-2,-,TGTGCCAGCAGCTTTTCCACGGCGGGCAGATCCTACGAGCAGTACTTC,CASSFSTAGRSYEQYF
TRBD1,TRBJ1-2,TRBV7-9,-,TGTGCCAGCACCCCAGGACAGGCCCTTGGCTACACCTTC,CASTPGQALGYTF
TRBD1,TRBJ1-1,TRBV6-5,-,TGTGCCAGCAGTTACTCATTAGGGACAGGGGGCACTGAAGCTTTCTTT,CASSYSLGTGGTEAFF
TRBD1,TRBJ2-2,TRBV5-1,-,TGCGCCAGCAGCTTCGGGACAGAAAACGGGGAGCTGTTTTTT,CASSFGTENGELFF
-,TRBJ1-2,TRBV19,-,TGTGCCAGTAGTATAGTAGGCCGGGGGAACTATGGCTACACCTTC,CASSIVGRGNYGYTF
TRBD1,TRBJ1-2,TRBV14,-,TGTGCCAGCAGCCCCGGGACAGACTATGGCTACACCTTC,CASSPGTDYGYTF
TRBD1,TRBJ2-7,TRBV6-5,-,TGTGCCAGCAGCAGACAGGGATCTGACCACGAGCAGTACTTC,CASSRQGSDHEQYF
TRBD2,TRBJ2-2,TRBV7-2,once,TGTGCCAGCAGCACCTTCGGGGGGGCGAACACCGGGGAGCTGTTTTTT,CASSTFGGANTGELFF
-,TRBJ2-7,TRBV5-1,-,TGCGCCAGCAGCCCGTGGGGACTCTGGGCGTGGTACGAGCAGTACTTC,CASSPWGLWAWYEQYF